The 14 T cell receptor beta chains listed next were all sequenced from one sample in a study of neurological immune-mediated disorders. TCRdb re-analysed the 5' RACE reads in MiXCR, keeping a single row per CDR3 protein. The sample carries about 23,000 distinct CDR3 sequences, 10% to 15% recorded once. Sequenced material: PBMCs. These receptors originate from a woman aged 55-69 years with HTLV-1-associated myelopathy (HAM/TSP).

This clonotype was detected many times. V is TRBV20-1 and J is TRBJ2-2; D tentatively fits TRBD1 or TRBD2 (5 bases each). The CDR3 extends over 12 amino acids. Germline values: CDR1 DFQATT, CDR2 SNEGSKA (reference sequence). In DNA form, the CDR3 reads TGCAGGGGGGTGACAGAGAACGGGGAGCTGTTTTTT. Its translation is CRGVTENGELFF.

This clonotype came up many times. V is TRBV20-1 and J is TRBJ2-1, with D maybe TRBD1 (6 bases). V gave up 6 bases and J gave up 0 bases, with 27 bases separating them. The CDR3 is 19 amino acids. Per germline, CDR1 DFQATT and CDR2 SNEGSKA (reference sequence). This CDR3 is CSALARGRYAVGSYNEQFF. The CDR3 DNA sequence: TGCAGTGCACTTGCCAGGGGTCGTTATGCGGTTGGCTCCTACAATGAGCAGTTCTTC.

This sequence joins TRBV5-1 and TRBJ2-1; 12 bases are a match to TRBD2. In germline, CDR1 is SGHRS, CDR2 YFSETQ. The CDR3 is made up of 15 amino acids. Trimming removed 0 bases from V and 10 bases from J; junction bases left unmatched: 5. For the CDR3, the DNA is TGCGCCAGCAGCTTGGGACTAGCGGGAGAAAGGGAGCAGTTCTTC. Translation gives CASSLGLAGEREQFF.

This clonotype has ten or more counts. The chain employs TRBV5-1 and TRBJ2-1; the D gene is possibly TRBD2 (6 bases). The CDR3 spans 13 residues. Trimming pared 3 bases from V and 5 bases from J, leaving 9 bases between. Per the germline V gene, CDR1 is SGHRS and CDR2 is YFSETQ. For the CDR3, the DNA is TGCGCCAGCAGCTGGGGGGAAAACAATGAGCAGTTCTTC. Encoded protein: CASSWGENNEQFF.

This clonotype showed up just a few times. This chain links TRBV29-1 with TRBJ2-7; D is perhaps TRBD1 (7 bases). Trimming removed 7 bases from V and 6 bases from J, with 16 bases in between. The length of the CDR3 is 12 residues. Germline CDR1 reads SQVTM; CDR2 reads ANQGSEA. CDR3 sequence: CSGAGGGGEQYF. CDR3 sequence (DNA): TGCAGCGGGGCAGGGGGAGGTGGCGAGCAGTACTTC.

Many counts were recorded for this clonotype. The CDR3 region is CASWRGTSGYNEQFF. The CDR3 DNA sequence: TGTGCCAGCTGGAGGGGGACTAGCGGGTACAATGAGCAGTTCTTC. V gene TRBV6-6 combines with J gene TRBJ2-1; 12 bases line up with TRBD2. J gave up 4 bases and V 8 bases, and 6 bases lay outside the gene matches. CDR1 and CDR2 (germline): MNHNY, SVGAGI (reference sequence). This CDR3 comprises 15 residues.

This clonotype was seen many times. This chain uses TRBV3-1 with TRBJ1-2, with D tentatively TRBD1 (6 bases). Germline V gene lookup returns CDR1 LGHDT and CDR2 YNNKEL (reference sequence). V lost 1 base and J 5 bases, leaving 14 bases between the germline ends. The CDR3 has 15 residues. DNA for the CDR3: TGTGCCAGCAGCCAAGGATTTAGGGGGTCTTATGGCTACACCTTC. It codes for CASSQGFRGSYGYTF.

This clonotype was seen many times. The chain has TRBV18 and TRBJ2-7; D might be TRBD1 (6 bases). V lost 2 bases to trimming and J lost 5 bases, with 13 bases between them. There are 14 residues in the CDR3. Germline V gene data show CDR1 as KGHSH and CDR2 as LQKENI. Here the CDR3 DNA reads TGTGCCAGCTCACCAGGCCAGGGGAAGGACGAGCAGTACTTC. Translating gives CASSPGQGKDEQYF.

Many counts were recorded for this clonotype. The rearrangement uses TRBV19 and TRBJ1-1; 10 nucleotides match TRBD1. The CDR3 loop spans 14 amino acids. J lost 5 bases, V lost 6 bases, and 6 bases had no gene match. Germline CDR1 reads LNHDA; CDR2 reads SQIVND (reference sequence). The CDR3, as DNA: TGTGCCAGTAGGAGGACAGGGGGAAGAACTGAAGCTTTCTTT. This gives the protein CASRRTGGRTEAFF.

This clonotype occurred many times. The chain has TRBV7-9 and TRBJ2-1; D tentatively fits TRBD1 or TRBD2 (6 bases each). Trimming removed 7 bases from V and 8 bases from J, with 24 bases in between. This CDR3 spans 16 amino acids. Per the germline V gene, CDR1 is SEHNR and CDR2 is FQNEAQ (reference sequence). The CDR3 reads CASIPPVGAEGDEQFF. The CDR3 DNA reads as TGTGCCAGCATTCCCCCCGTTGGAGCGGAGGGGGATGAGCAGTTCTTC.

This clonotype was seen a handful of times. For the CDR3, the DNA is TGCGCCAGCAGCCAAGATCGCTTATCAACCAGGGGGCGCAGGTACTTC. This codes for CASSQDRLSTRGRRYF. This chain joins TRBV4-1 and TRBJ2-4, with TRBD1 identical over 8 bases. The CDR3 extends over 16 amino acids. Trimming at V came to 0 bases and at J to 15 bases, leaving 16 bases not matched to a gene. Per the germline V gene, CDR1 is MGHRA and CDR2 is YSYEKL.

This clonotype was recorded many times. The rearrangement joins TRBV20-1 to TRBJ2-5; 11 nucleotides line up with TRBD1. The CDR3 spans 14 residues. Germline CDR1 reads DFQATT; CDR2 reads SNEGSKA (reference sequence). V lost 6 bases and J lost 5; bases outside the gene matches: 8. CDR3 protein: CSALGQGAEETQYF. The CDR3 DNA reads as TGCAGTGCCTTAGGACAGGGGGCAGAGGAGACCCAGTACTTC.

This clonotype has at least ten counts. The CDR3 DNA reads as TGCAGTGCTGTACTAGCGGGAGGGCCTCGGCAGTTCTTC. This encodes CSAVLAGGPRQFF. The J gene is TRBJ2-1, the V gene TRBV20-1, with 13 nucleotides matching TRBD2. Germline-derived CDR1 and CDR2 are DFQATT and SNEGSKA (reference sequence). V lost 5 bases, J lost 12 bases, and 7 bases stayed unmatched. The CDR3 has 13 amino acids.

This clonotype was counted only a few times. This chain links TRBV27 with TRBJ2-5; D gene uncertain. The CDR3 loop spans 12 amino acids. V was clipped by 5 bases and J by 5 bases, with 9 bases between them. Germline V gene sequence: CDR1 MNHEY, CDR2 SMNVEV (reference sequence). The CDR3 bases are TGTGCCAGCAGTCCGGCCGGTGAGACCCAGTACTTC. It codes for CASSPAGETQYF.